This TCR beta chain is from a study of blood T cell repertoires in COVID-19 (dated by TCRdb to about 2020). In terms of the full investigation: Samples from collaborators originated in the United States, Italy and Spain and spanned both the acute and convalescent phases of COVID-19. The prospective study material was composed of cDNA or gDNA derived from T cells, B-cell-depleted T cells, or PBMCs. The dataset comprised deeply sampled blood TCRbeta repertoires from subjects exposed to, actively infected with, or recovered from COVID-19. A freely available public database, intended as a resource for researchers studying the immune response to SARS-CoV-2, is where the repertoires were released. Samples came from the ongoing ImmuneRACE study (first 160 participants) plus 1,254 subjects from 6 global collaborators. Sample metadata almost always included a de-identified subject ID, COVID-19 status, age in years and sex. Where available, HLA class I and class II types were taken from metadata supplied by the sample provider and were not determined by assay-based typing. What the work shows at the level of the full study, not this receptor alone: Clinical and demographic metadata were provided uncurated, with the amount varying by source and participant.

With respect to this clone: Its antigen is not yet known. Base quality data are lacking; no much larger clone is found one base away.

TCRbeta CDR3 regions were amplified from genomic DNA using the immunoSEQ Assay, a bias-controlled multiplex PCR. The published analysis was carried out like this. Nucleated cell counts per sample were estimated from amplification of reference gene primers within the assay. To quantify the absolute abundance of each unique TCRbeta CDR3 rearrangement, sequence reads were collapsed and filtered. For each sample, productive Simpson clonality was calculated as the square root of Simpson's diversity index across productive rearrangements. TCRdb holds this immuneACCESS table with in-frame rearrangements only. Some clones are missing; in checked studies, unresolved V genes explain under half, and the rest has no known cause. That table supplies the V and J calls and clone size; D and trimming were determined from the DNA. For this sample there are fewer than 250,000 clones; approximately 80% appear just once. Jointly, the top ten make up 5.5% to 8% of the sample.

For CDR1 and CDR2, the germline V gene lists SNHLY and FYNNEI. Relative to germline, V is missing 6 bases and J is missing 3 bases, with 8 bases of the junction outside any gene match. Including the terminal cysteine and phenylalanine, the CDR3 comprises 15 residues. Here the CDR3 DNA is all that survives: 45 bases in frame from base 1. Each collaborating institution followed its own protocols to collect whole blood in K2EDTA tubes. For TCRbeta analysis, collaborators shipped samples as frozen whole blood, isolated PBMCs, or DNA extracted from either of those sample types. The sample consisted of peripheral blood. The TCR originated in a woman aged 55-69 years with active or convalescent COVID-19. Recombination connected TRBV2 to TRBJ2-3, with TRBD2 matching 8 junction bases. The DNA is as follows: TGTGCCAGCAGGCAATTACTAGCGGCTACAGATACGCAGTATTTT. Translated, it reads CASRQLLAATDTQYF.